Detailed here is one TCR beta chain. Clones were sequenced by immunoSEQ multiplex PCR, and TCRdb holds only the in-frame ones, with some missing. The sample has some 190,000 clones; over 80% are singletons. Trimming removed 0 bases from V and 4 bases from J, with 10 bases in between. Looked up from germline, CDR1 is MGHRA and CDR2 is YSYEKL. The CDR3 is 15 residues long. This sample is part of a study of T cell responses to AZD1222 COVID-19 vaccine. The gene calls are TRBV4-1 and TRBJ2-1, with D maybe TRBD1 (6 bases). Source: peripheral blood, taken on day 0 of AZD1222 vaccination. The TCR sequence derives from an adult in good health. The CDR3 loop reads CASSQDRQGYNEQFF. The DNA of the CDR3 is TGCGCCAGCAGCCAAGATCGCCAGGGGTACAATGAGCAGTTCTTC.